The 27 T cell receptor beta chains below were found in one sample sequenced in a study of blood T cell repertoires in COVID-19. Data came from immunoSEQ multiplex PCR; TCRdb stores just in-frame clones and leaves some out. The data hold approximately 300,000 clones, with 90% observed a single time. Sample: peripheral blood. The receptors here all came from a woman in her thirties or forties with acute or convalescent COVID-19.

The V gene is TRBV5-1, the J gene TRBJ2-3; 9 bases map to TRBD2. This CDR3 is 16 amino acids long. The trim removed 4 bases at V and 5 bases at J, leaving 11 bases unmatched. Germline lookup yields CDR1 SGHRS and CDR2 YFSETQ. CDR3 sequence: CASSEMGRGGVDTQYF. CDR3 nucleotide sequence: TGCGCCAGCAGCGAAATGGGGCGGGGGGGCGTAGATACGCAGTATTTT.

J is TRBJ1-4 and V is TRBV12-1. TRBV12-1 is listed as a pseudogene. CDR3 length: 12 residues. CDR3: CACCEAGEKLFF. The DNA of the CDR3 is TGTGCCTGTTGCGAGGCTGGCGAAAAACTGTTTTTT.

The J gene is TRBJ1-2, the V gene TRBV6-5; 9 bases are a match to TRBD1. The V and J ends lost 2 bases and 2 bases, in that order; junction bases with no gene match: 3. Per germline, CDR1 MNHEY and CDR2 SVGAGI. The CDR3 has 15 residues. CDR3 coding DNA: TGTGCCAGCAGTTACCAGGGACAGGGCAACTATGGCTACACCTTC. Protein sequence: CASSYQGQGNYGYTF.

V gene TRBV6-6 combines with J gene TRBJ1-2; D uncertain. This CDR3 comprises 11 residues. Looked up from germline, CDR1 is MNHNY and CDR2 is SVGAGI (reference sequence). The germline V and J ends were trimmed by 5 bases and 8 bases, with 9 bases remaining between them. CDR3 DNA: TGTGCCAGCAGTCCTCCCGGGGGCTACACCTTC. Translated, it gives CASSPPGGYTF.

This chain connects TRBV18 to TRBJ1-2; D remains ambiguous. This CDR3 has 14 amino acids. Trimming pared 3 bases from V and 0 bases from J, leaving 8 bases between. Germline V CDR1 and CDR2: KGHSH, LQKENI. The CDR3 bases are TGTGCCAGCTCACCCAACGGGGCTAACTATGGCTACACCTTC. As protein: CASSPNGANYGYTF.

This clone was observed once. The chain uses TRBV9 and TRBJ2-7, with D possibly matching TRBD2 (6 bases). Trimming stripped 5 bases from V and 7 bases from J, with 16 bases between. Germline V CDR1 and CDR2: SGDLS, YYNGEE. The CDR3 covers 13 residues. CDR3: CASSAGLAREQYV. Here the CDR3 DNA reads TGTGCCAGCAGTGCCGGTCTAGCGAGGGAGCAGTACGTC.

The genes are TRBV30 and TRBJ1-2; possibly TRBD1 for D (6 bases). This CDR3 has 13 residues. CDR1 is GTSNPN and CDR2 is SVGIG in the germline V gene (reference sequence). V lost 2 bases and J lost 4, with 11 bases in between. The CDR3 loop is CAWSTGQFYGYTF. CDR3 DNA: TGTGCCTGGAGTACAGGACAGTTCTATGGCTACACCTTC.

This clone is a singleton in its sample. The CDR3 DNA reads TGTGCCTGGAGTGTATTGGCGAACACTGAAGCTTTCTTT. As protein: CAWSVLANTEAFF. This chain connects TRBV30 to TRBJ1-1; no clear D gene. This CDR3 region has 13 residues. Trimming removed 0 bases at V and 1 base at J, with 6 bases between. The germline V gene has CDR1 GTSNPN and CDR2 SVGIG (reference sequence).

J is TRBJ2-3 and V is TRBV18, with D perhaps TRBD2 (5 bases). CDR1 and CDR2 (germline): KGHSH, LQKENI. The V and J ends lost 0 bases and 0 bases respectively, with 7 bases between them. The CDR3 length is 15 residues. The CDR3 region has the DNA TGTGCCAGCTCACCACCGGACTCTAGCACAGATACGCAGTATTTT. Its translation is CASSPPDSSTDTQYF. Together with reference TRBV18 and TRBJ2-3, the CDR3 gives the full variable domain: NAGVMQNPRHLVRRRGQEARLRCSPMKGHSHVYWYRQLPEEGLKFMVYLQKENIIDESGMPKERFSAEFPKEGPSILRIQQVVRGDSAAYFCASSPPDSSTDTQYFGPGTRLTVL.

CDR3 DNA: TGTGCCAGCAGATATGGACAGGGCTTTGACAATGAGCAGTTCTTC. Residues: CASRYGQGFDNEQFF. The rearrangement joins TRBV2 to TRBJ2-1; 8 bases align to TRBD1. The CDR3 totals 15 residues. Germline V lookup: CDR1 SNHLY, CDR2 FYNNEI. Losses at the gene ends were 6 bases for V and 5 bases for J; bases not matched to a gene: 9.

This chain uses TRBV9 with TRBJ2-3, with TRBD2 matching over 11 bases. This CDR3 contains 16 residues. V lost 4 bases to trimming and J lost 6 bases; unmatched junction nucleotides: 10. CDR1 and CDR2 (germline): SGDLS, YYNGEE. The CDR3 loop reads CASSPGGASGRDTQYF. In nucleotides, the CDR3 is TGTGCCAGCAGCCCAGGAGGGGCTAGCGGGAGGGATACGCAGTATTTT.

Here the CDR3 reads CASSLGQGGNEKLFF. Written as DNA, the CDR3 is TGCGCCAGCAGCTTGGGACAGGGGGGGAATGAAAAACTGTTTTTT. The genes are TRBV5-1 and TRBJ1-4, with 9 bases fitting TRBD1. The length of the CDR3 is 15 residues. Trimming removed 0 bases from V and 5 bases from J; junction bases left unmatched: 2. Germline V gene data show CDR1 as SGHRS and CDR2 as YFSETQ.

V gene TRBV7-2 combines with J gene TRBJ1-3; 9 nucleotides agree with TRBD1. Germline lookup yields CDR1 SGHTA and CDR2 FQGNSA. After removal of 5 bases from V and 8 bases from J, the junction contained 7 bases not matched to a gene. The CDR3 consists of 14 residues. The CDR3 loop reads CASSLPGQGYTIYF. Written as DNA, the CDR3 is TGTGCCAGCAGCCTACCGGGACAGGGCTACACCATATATTTT. The full variable domain, in which reference TRBV7-2 and TRBJ1-3 provide the parts outside the CDR3, is GAGVSQSPSNKVTEKGKDVELRCDPISGHTALYWYRQSLGQGLEFLIYFQGNSAPDKSGLPSDRFSAERTGGSVSTLTIQRTQQEDSAVYLCASSLPGQGYTIYFGEGSWLTVV.

The rearrangement joins TRBV12-1 to TRBJ1-2; TRBD1, as called in the table, went unchecked against the DNA. TRBV12-1 is tagged as a pseudogene. The CDR3 consists of 18 residues. This chain's CDR3 is CASRNPLPGHTTNYGYTF. CDR3 DNA: TGTGCCAGCAGAAACCCTCTTCCGGGACATACCACTAACTATGGCTACACCTTC.

The chain is built from TRBV11-3 and TRBJ1-3; maybe TRBD1 (6 bases). Deletions cut 3 bases from V and 0 bases from J, with 15 bases between. The germline CDR1 and CDR2 sequences are SGHNT and YENEEA. The CDR3 runs to 17 residues. CDR3 bases: TGTGCCAGCAGCTTTCTACAGGGTCAGGGCTCTGGAAACACCATATATTTT. Translating gives CASSFLQGQGSGNTIYF.

The chain has TRBV7-6 and TRBJ2-5, with 10 bases matching TRBD2. This CDR3 has 17 amino acids. V was pared by 1 base and J by 3 bases, with 8 bases of the junction left unmatched. Germline CDR1 is SGHVS and CDR2 is FNYEAQ. The CDR3 sequence is CASSLEAQRGGKETQYF. The DNA for the CDR3 is TGTGCCAGCAGCTTAGAGGCTCAGCGGGGGGGCAAAGAGACCCAGTACTTC. Based on the CDR3 plus reference TRBV7-6 and TRBJ2-5, the full variable domain is GAGVSQSPRYKVTKRGQDVALRCDPISGHVSLYWYRQALGQGPEFLTYFNYEAQQDKSGLPNDRFSAERPEGSISTLTIQRTEQRDSAMYRCASSLEAQRGGKETQYFGPGTRLLVL.

The CDR3 spells CASSYPAGDSQPQHF. CDR3 in DNA: TGTGCCAGCAGTTACCCTGCAGGGGATAGTCAGCCCCAGCATTTT. This chain links TRBV6-6 with TRBJ1-5, with D tentatively TRBD1 (6 bases). Germline-derived CDR1 and CDR2 are MNHNY and SVGAGI (reference sequence). Trimming took off 2 bases at V and 6 bases at J, with 14 bases between the two ends. The CDR3 spans 15 residues.

The chain employs TRBV2 and TRBJ1-4, with D possibly matching TRBD1 (6 bases). V lost 7 bases to trimming and J lost 7 bases, with 13 bases between them. This CDR3 comprises 13 residues. CDR1 and CDR2 (germline): SNHLY, FYNNEI. In nucleotides, the CDR3 is TGTGCCAGCATCGGGGACAAGGGTGAAAAACTGTTTTTT. Its translation is CASIGDKGEKLFF.

Here the CDR3 DNA reads TGTGCCAGCAGTTCCCATAGCGGGGGTAAGGTGGATACGCAGTATTTT. It specifies CASSSHSGGKVDTQYF. The rearrangement joins TRBV6-5 to TRBJ2-3; 9 bases are shared with TRBD2. Germline trimming cut 4 bases from V and 6 bases from J; bases unmatched to any gene: 11. The CDR3 loop spans 16 amino acids. Germline loops: CDR1 MNHEY, CDR2 SVGAGI.

V gene TRBV5-6 combines with J gene TRBJ1-5, with D maybe TRBD1 (6 bases). The CDR3 length is 13 residues. Trimming cost V 2 bases and J 7 bases, with 10 bases left between them. Germline CDR1 is SGHDT and CDR2 is YYEEEE. In DNA, the CDR3 is TGTGCCAGCAGCTTCTTCGACAGGCAGCCCCAGCATTTT. Protein sequence: CASSFFDRQPQHF.

Note on this clone: Other nucleotide sequences from this sample produce the same CDR3. This sequence joins TRBV19 and TRBJ2-5, with 10 positions matching TRBD1. With V trimmed by 6 bases and J by 5 bases, 3 bases remained unmatched. The length of the CDR3 is 13 residues. Germline assignment: CDR1 LNHDA and CDR2 SQIVND (reference sequence). The CDR3 nucleotides read TGTGCCAGTAGCGGACAGGGGGGGGAGACCCAGTACTTC. Its protein product is CASSGQGGETQYF.

The rearrangement joins TRBV28 to TRBJ1-3; no firm D call. The CDR3 runs 13 residues. V was trimmed by 6 bases and J by 4 bases, leaving 10 bases between them. Germline V CDR1 and CDR2: MDHEN, SYDVKM. CDR3 sequence: CASSPTTGNTIYF. The DNA for the CDR3 is TGTGCCAGCAGCCCAACTACGGGAAACACCATATATTTT. Using reference TRBV28 and TRBJ1-3 for the parts outside the CDR3, the full variable domain is DVKVTQSSRYLVKRTGEKVFLECVQDMDHENMFWYRQDPGLGLRLIYFSYDVKMKEKGDIPEGYSVSREKKERFSLILESASTNQTSMYLCASSPTTGNTIYFGEGSWLTVV.

This clone has just a few counts. The chain links TRBV5-6 to TRBJ2-1; 8 bases align to TRBD1. Trimming removed 0 bases from V and 8 bases from J; junction bases left unmatched: 13. This CDR3 has 17 residues. Germline-derived CDR1 and CDR2 are SGHDT and YYEEEE. CDR3: CASSLVNGPRGRDEQFF. For the CDR3, the DNA is TGTGCCAGCAGCTTGGTTAATGGGCCCAGGGGGCGAGATGAGCAGTTCTTC.

J is TRBJ1-1 and V is TRBV19; 12 positions match TRBD1. The germline V gene has CDR1 LNHDA and CDR2 SQIVND (reference sequence). This CDR3 is built from 14 residues. V was clipped by 6 bases and J by 10 bases; unmatched bases: 9. CDR3 protein: CASRPGTGGAVAFF. CDR3 in DNA: TGTGCCAGTAGACCCGGGACAGGGGGCGCGGTAGCTTTCTTT.

The chain joins TRBV7-2 to TRBJ1-2; D may be TRBD1 (5 bases). The CDR3 totals 13 residues. Germline values: CDR1 SGHTA, CDR2 FQGNSA. V gave up 4 bases and J gave up 2 bases, with 8 bases separating them. This CDR3 reads CASSSDTNYGYTF. CDR3 DNA sequence: TGTGCCAGCAGCTCGGACACCAACTATGGCTACACCTTC. The whole variable domain, filled in from reference TRBV7-2 and TRBJ1-2, reads GAGVSQSPSNKVTEKGKDVELRCDPISGHTALYWYRQSLGQGLEFLIYFQGNSAPDKSGLPSDRFSAERTGGSVSTLTIQRTQQEDSAVYLCASSSDTNYGYTFGSGTRLTVV.

This rearrangement joins TRBV7-9 to TRBJ2-3, with 7 bases that match TRBD2. Losses at the gene ends were 2 bases for V and 7 bases for J; bases not matched to a gene: 12. This CDR3 has 16 residues. In germline, CDR1 is SEHNR, CDR2 FQNEAQ (reference sequence). The CDR3 protein is CASSLTPGGVVNTQYF. CDR3 sequence (DNA): TGTGCCAGCAGCTTAACCCCGGGGGGTGTCGTAAATACGCAGTATTTT. Complete variable domain (other parts from reference TRBV7-9 and TRBJ2-3): DTGVSQNPRHKITKRGQNVTFRCDPISEHNRLYWYRQTLGQGPEFLTYFQNEAQLEKSRLLSDRFSAERPKGSFSTLEIQRTEQGDSAMYLCASSLTPGGVVNTQYFGPGTRLTVL.

V is TRBV11-3 and J is TRBJ2-1; D is possibly TRBD1 (6 bases). Trimming shortened V by 3 bases and J by 9 bases, and 15 bases separated the two germline ends. Per germline, CDR1 SGHNT and CDR2 YENEEA. The CDR3 loop spans 14 amino acids. The CDR3 protein is CASSFGQKLGEQFF. Here the CDR3 DNA reads TGTGCCAGCAGCTTCGGACAGAAGCTAGGTGAGCAGTTCTTC.